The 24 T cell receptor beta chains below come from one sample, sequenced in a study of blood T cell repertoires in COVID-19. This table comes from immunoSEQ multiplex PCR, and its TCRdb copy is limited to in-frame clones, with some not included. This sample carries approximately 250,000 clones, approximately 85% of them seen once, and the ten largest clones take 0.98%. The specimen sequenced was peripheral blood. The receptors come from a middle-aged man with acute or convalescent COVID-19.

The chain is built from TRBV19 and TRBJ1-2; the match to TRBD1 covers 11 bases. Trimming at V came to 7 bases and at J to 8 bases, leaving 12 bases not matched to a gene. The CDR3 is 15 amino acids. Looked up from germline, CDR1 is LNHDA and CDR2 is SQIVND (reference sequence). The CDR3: CASIRDRGTSWGYTF. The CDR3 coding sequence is TGTGCCAGTATCCGGGACAGGGGGACCTCTTGGGGCTACACCTTC.

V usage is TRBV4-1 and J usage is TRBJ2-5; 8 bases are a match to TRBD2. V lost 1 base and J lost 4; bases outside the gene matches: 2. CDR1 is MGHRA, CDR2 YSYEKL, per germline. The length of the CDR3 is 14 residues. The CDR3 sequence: CASSQAGGAETQYF. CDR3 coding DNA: TGCGCCAGCAGCCAAGCCGGGGGGGCAGAGACCCAGTACTTC.

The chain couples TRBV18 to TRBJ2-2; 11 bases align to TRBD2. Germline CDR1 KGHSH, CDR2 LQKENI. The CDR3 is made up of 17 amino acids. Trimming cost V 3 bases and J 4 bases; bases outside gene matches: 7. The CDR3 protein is CASSPLPSGGFTGELFF. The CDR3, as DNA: TGTGCCAGCTCACCCCTGCCTAGCGGGGGGTTCACCGGGGAGCTGTTTTTT.

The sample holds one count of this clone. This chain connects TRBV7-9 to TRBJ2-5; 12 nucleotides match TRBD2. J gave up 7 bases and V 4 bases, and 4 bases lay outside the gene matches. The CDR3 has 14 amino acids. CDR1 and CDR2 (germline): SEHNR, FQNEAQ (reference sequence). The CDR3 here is CASSSSGGEGTQYF. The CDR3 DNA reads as TGTGCCAGCAGCTCTAGCGGGGGGGAAGGGACCCAGTACTTC.

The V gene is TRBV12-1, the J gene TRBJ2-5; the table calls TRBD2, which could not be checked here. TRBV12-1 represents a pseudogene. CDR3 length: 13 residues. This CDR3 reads CASSFVTQETQYF. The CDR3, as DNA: TGTGCCAGCAGCTTTGTTACTCAAGAGACCCAGTACTTC.

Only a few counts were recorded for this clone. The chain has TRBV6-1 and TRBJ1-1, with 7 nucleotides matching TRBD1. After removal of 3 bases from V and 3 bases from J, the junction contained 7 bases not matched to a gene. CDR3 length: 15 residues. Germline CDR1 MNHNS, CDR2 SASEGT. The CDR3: CASSDRHRGYTEAFF. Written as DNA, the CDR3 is TGTGCCAGCAGTGACAGGCACAGGGGCTACACTGAAGCTTTCTTT.

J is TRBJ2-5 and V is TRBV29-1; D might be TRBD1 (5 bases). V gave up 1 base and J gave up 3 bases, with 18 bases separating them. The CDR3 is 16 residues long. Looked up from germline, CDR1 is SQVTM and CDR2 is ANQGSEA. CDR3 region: CSVEGTRQTGEETQYF. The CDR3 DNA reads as TGCAGCGTTGAAGGTACCCGACAAACAGGTGAAGAGACCCAGTACTTC.

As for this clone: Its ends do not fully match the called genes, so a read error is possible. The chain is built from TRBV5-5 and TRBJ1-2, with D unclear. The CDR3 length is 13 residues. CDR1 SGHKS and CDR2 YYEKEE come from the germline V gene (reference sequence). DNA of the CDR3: TGTGCCAGCAGCTTTTCGGTTGCGGCTCCTAATTTCTTC. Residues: CASSFSVAAPNFF.

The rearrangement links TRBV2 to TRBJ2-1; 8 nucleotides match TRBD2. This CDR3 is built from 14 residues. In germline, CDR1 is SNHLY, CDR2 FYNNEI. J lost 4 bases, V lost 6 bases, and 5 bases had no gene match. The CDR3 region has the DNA TGTGCCAGCAGGACTAGCGCCAAGTACAATGAGCAGTTCTTC. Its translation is CASRTSAKYNEQFF. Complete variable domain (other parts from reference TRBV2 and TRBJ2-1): EPEVTQTPSHQVTQMGQEVILRCVPISNHLYFYWYRQILGQKVEFLVSFYNNEISEKSEIFDDQFSVERPDGSNFTLKIRSTKLEDSAMYFCASRTSAKYNEQFFGPGTRLTVL.

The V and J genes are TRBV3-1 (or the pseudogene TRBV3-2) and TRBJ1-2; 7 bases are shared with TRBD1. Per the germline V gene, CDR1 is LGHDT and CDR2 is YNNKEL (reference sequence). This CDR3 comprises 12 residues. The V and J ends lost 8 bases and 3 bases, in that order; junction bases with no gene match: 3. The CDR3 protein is CASGGTDYGYTF. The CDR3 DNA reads TGTGCCAGCGGAGGGACAGACTATGGCTACACCTTC.

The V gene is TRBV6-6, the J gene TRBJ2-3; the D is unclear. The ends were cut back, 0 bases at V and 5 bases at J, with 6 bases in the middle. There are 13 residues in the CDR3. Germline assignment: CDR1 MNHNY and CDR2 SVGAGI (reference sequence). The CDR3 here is CASSYSSRDTQYF. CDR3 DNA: TGTGCCAGCAGTTACTCGTCCCGAGATACGCAGTATTTT.

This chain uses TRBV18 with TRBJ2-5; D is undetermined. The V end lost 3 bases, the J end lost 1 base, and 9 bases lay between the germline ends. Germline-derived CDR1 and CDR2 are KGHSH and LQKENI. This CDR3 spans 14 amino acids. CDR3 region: CASSPRRSQETQYF. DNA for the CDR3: TGTGCCAGCTCACCCCGCCGGTCCCAAGAGACCCAGTACTTC.

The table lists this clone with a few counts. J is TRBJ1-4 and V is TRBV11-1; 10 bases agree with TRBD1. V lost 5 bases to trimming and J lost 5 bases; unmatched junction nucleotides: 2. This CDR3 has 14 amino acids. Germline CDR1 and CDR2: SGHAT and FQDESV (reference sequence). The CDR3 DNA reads TGTGCCAGCAGCCCGGGACAGGGGAATGAAAAACTGTTTTTT. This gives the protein CASSPGQGNEKLFF.

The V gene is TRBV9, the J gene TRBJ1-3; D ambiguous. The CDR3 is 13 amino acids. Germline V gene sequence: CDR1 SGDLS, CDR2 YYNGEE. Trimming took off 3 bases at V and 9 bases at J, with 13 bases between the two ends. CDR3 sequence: CASSAGRGGTIYF. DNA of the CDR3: TGTGCCAGCAGCGCCGGACGGGGAGGCACCATATATTTT.

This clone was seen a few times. The CDR3 protein is CASSSRARGNTEAFF. CDR3 DNA: TGTGCCAGCAGCTCCCGGGCTAGGGGGAACACTGAAGCTTTCTTT. The chain carries TRBV6-5 and TRBJ1-1, with D perhaps matching TRBD1 (5 bases). The CDR3 loop spans 15 amino acids. Germline V gene sequence: CDR1 MNHEY, CDR2 SVGAGI. V was shortened by 6 bases and J by 1 base, with 15 bases between the two germline ends.

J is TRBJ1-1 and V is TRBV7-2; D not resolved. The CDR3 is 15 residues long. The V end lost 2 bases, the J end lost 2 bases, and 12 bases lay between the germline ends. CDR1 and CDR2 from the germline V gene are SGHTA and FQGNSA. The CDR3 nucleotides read TGTGCCAGCAGCTTACCGAGGCGGGGAAACACTGAAGCTTTCTTT. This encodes CASSLPRRGNTEAFF.

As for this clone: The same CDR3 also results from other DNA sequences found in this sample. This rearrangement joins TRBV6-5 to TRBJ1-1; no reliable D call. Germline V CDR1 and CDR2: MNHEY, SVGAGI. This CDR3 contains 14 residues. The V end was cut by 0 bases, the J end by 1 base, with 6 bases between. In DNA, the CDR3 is TGTGCCAGCAGTTACTCCCCCAGGAACACTGAAGCTTTCTTT. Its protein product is CASSYSPRNTEAFF.

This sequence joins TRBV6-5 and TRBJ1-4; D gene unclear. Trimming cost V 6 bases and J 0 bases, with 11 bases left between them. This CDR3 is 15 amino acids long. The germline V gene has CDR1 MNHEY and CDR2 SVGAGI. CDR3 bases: TGTGCCAGCAGAGCCCCGCTTACAACTAATGAAAAACTGTTTTTT. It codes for CASRAPLTTNEKLFF.

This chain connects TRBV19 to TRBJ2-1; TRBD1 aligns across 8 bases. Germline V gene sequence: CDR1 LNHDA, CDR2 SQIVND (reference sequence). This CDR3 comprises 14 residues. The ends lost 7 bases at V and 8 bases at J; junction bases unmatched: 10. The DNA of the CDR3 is TGTGCCAGTACTTCCACAGGGGGAGGCTATGAGCAGTTCTTC. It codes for CASTSTGGGYEQFF.

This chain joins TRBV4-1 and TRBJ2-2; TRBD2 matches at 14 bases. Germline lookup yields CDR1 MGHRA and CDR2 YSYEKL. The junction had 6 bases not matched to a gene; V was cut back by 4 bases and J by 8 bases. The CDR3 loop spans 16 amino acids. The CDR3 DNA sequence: TGCGCCAGCAGCCGGACTAGCGGGGGGCTTGGAGGGGAGCTGTTTTTT. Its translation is CASSRTSGGLGGELFF.

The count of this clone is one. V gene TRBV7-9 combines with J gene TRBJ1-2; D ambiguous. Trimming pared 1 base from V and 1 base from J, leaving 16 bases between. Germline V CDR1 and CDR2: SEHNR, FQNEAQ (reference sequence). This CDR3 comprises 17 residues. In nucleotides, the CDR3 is TGTGCCAGCAGCTTAGACTCGGCGGCAGTACTTAACTATGGCTACACCTTC. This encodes CASSLDSAAVLNYGYTF.

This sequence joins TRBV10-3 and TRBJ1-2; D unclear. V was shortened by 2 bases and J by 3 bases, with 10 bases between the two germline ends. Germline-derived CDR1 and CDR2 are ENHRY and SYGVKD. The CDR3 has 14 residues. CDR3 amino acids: CAISEKGGYYGYTF. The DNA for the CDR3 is TGTGCCATCAGTGAGAAAGGCGGCTACTATGGCTACACCTTC.

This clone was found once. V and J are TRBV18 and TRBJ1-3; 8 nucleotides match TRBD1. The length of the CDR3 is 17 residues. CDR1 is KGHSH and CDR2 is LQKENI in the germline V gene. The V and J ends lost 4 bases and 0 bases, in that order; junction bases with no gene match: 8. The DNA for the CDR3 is TGTGCCAGCTCACTGCCGGGACAGGCCGACTCTGGAAACACCATATATTTT. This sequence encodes CASSLPGQADSGNTIYF.

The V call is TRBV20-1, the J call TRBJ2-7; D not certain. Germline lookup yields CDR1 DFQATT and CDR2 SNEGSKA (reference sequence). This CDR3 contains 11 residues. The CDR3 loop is CSVNTAYEQYF. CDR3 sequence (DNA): TGCAGCGTAAACACAGCCTACGAGCAGTACTTC.